This TCR beta chain was sequenced during a study of cytomegalovirus exposure and HLA in healthy donors. Overall study findings and caveats: The presence/absence work took it that sequencing depth was about the same across donors.

A remark on this clone: Its antigen is undetermined.

The junction had 11 bases not matched to a gene; V was cut back by 9 bases and J by 7 bases. In germline, CDR1 is MNHEY, CDR2 SMNVEV (reference sequence). CDR3 length: 15 amino acids. The PCR was carried out with 60 Vbeta primers and 13 Jbeta primers. Clones were read by immunoSEQ multiplex PCR, and TCRdb kept only the in-frame ones, dropping some. This table holds roughly 93,000 clones, around 76% found once. Material for sequencing was PBMCs. The chain employs TRBV27 and TRBJ1-4, with TRBD1 identical over 10 bases. The receptor was isolated from a human donor in good health. The CDR3 loop reads CASKLTGGLGEKLFF. The CDR3, as DNA: TGTGCCAGTAAATTGACAGGGGGCCTAGGTGAAAAACTGTTTTTT.